The present T cell receptor beta chain was sequenced within a study of blood T cell repertoires in COVID-19. Overall study: Acute-phase and convalescent COVID-19 samples originated in the United States, Italy and Spain. Sources were T cells, B-cell-depleted T cells, or PBMCs; the material itself was cDNA or gDNA.

Methods used by the authors: Reference gene primer amplification in the assay estimated nucleated cell counts. Profiling relied on immunoSEQ multiplex PCR, and the TCRdb table lists in-frame clones only, not all of them. Clonal size and the V and J genes are those of that table, whereas D and trimming came from the DNA. Among 75,000 to 90,000 clones listed, approximately 80% were seen once. Per the germline V gene, CDR1 is LGHNA and CDR2 is YNFKEQ. The V end was cut by 4 bases, the J end by 0 bases, with 17 bases between. The CDR3 is 17 residues long. The J gene is TRBJ2-3, the V gene TRBV4-2, with D maybe TRBD1 (7 bases). Sequenced input: peripheral blood. This sequence was found in a woman between 65 and 79 years old with acute or convalescent COVID-19. CDR3 protein: CASSLRGDRFSTDTQYF. For the CDR3, the DNA is TGTGCCAGCAGCCTCAGGGGGGATAGATTTAGCACAGATACGCAGTATTTT.